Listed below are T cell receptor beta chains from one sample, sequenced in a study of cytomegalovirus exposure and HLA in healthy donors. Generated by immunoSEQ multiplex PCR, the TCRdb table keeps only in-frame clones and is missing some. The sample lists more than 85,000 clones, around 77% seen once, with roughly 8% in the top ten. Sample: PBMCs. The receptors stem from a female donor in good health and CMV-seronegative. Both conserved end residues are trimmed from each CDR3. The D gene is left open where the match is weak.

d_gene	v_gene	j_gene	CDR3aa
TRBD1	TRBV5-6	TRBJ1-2	ASRSRTQGAALYGYT
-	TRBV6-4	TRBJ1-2	ASRTGHPEGSYGYT
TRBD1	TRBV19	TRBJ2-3	ASRSGQGATDTQY
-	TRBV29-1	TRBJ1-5	SVVDSGQPQH
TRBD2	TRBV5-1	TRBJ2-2	ASSLRVAGVNTGELF
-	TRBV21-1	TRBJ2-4	ASSKVGTEKNIQY
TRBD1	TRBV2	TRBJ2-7	ASAPDRDRLS
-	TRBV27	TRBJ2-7	ASSPLSSYEQY
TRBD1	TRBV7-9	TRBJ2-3	ASSLRGPRGHTDTQY
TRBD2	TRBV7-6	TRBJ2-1	ASSRDGTSGGATDNEQF
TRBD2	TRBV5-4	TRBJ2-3	ASSLGLAGGPGDTQY
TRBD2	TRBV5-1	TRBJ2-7	ASRLGRDHYEQY
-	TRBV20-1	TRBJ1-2	SARQDYGYT
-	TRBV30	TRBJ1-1	AWITTGNTEAF
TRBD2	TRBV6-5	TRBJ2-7	ASSDGRGGYEQY
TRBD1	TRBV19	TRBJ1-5	AVRTGRNQPQH
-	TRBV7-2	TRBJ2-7	ASRREPGSAHYEQY